The rows below give T cell receptor beta chains drawn from one sample of a study of beta chain features in type 1 diabetes. Repertoires were generated with immunoSEQ multiplex PCR, while TCRdb's copy carries only in-frame clones and drops some. The data show about 260,000 clones, less than 30% seen once. Specimen: naive CD4+ T cells from blood. The receptors here all came from a woman aged 25 to 39 with type 1 diabetes. The CDR3 runs from the conserved cysteine through the conserved F or W. D genes are given only for firm matches. A row's size may be missing; if present it is once, few, many or a size class.

J: TRBJ2-1
D: TRBD1
size: few
V: TRBV29-1
DNA: TGCAGCGTTCTCAGGGGGAATGAGCAGTTCTTC
CDR3: CSVLRGNEQFF

J: TRBJ2-6
D: .
size: .
V: TRBV12-5
DNA: TGTGCTAGTGGTTCCCTAGGGGGGCGGGGGCTACTTCCCTCTGGGGCCAACGTCCTGACTTTC
CDR3: CASGSLGGRGLLPSGANVLTF

J: TRBJ1-1
D: .
size: .
V: TRBV29-1
DNA: TGCAGCGTGCGGGGACTGCCGAACACTGAAGCTTTCTTT
CDR3: CSVRGLPNTEAFF

J: TRBJ2-5
D: .
size: few
V: TRBV2
DNA: TGTGCCAGCGTGCAGAGTTGGCGGGAGACCCAGTACTTC
CDR3: CASVQSWRETQYF

J: TRBJ2-1
D: TRBD2
size: few
V: TRBV7-3
DNA: TGTGCCAGCTCCTGGACTAGCGGGAGCGGTGAGCAGTTCTTC
CDR3: CASSWTSGSGEQFF

J: TRBJ2-6
D: .
size: .
V: TRBV2
DNA: TGTGCCAGCAGTGAATGGGCGCCGAGCTCTGGGGCCAACGTCCTGACTTTC
CDR3: CASSEWAPSSGANVLTF

J: TRBJ2-7
D: TRBD2
size: .
V: TRBV29-1
DNA: TGCAGCGTTGCCCCTAACCTCAGCGGGAGTTGGGAGTACTTC
CDR3: CSVAPNLSGSWEYF

J: TRBJ1-1
D: TRBD1
size: few
V: TRBV6-5
DNA: TGTGCCAGCACTCGGACAGGACGCACTGAAGCTTTCTTT
CDR3: CASTRTGRTEAFF

J: TRBJ1-5
D: .
size: .
V: TRBV29-1
DNA: TGCAGCGTTAGTTCTGGGGCCGACAATCAGCCCCAGCATTTT
CDR3: CSVSSGADNQPQHF

J: TRBJ2-3
D: TRBD1
size: few
V: TRBV29-1
DNA: TGCAGCGTTGGGGGGACAGGAGGCACAGATACGCAGTATTTT
CDR3: CSVGGTGGTDTQYF

J: TRBJ2-7
D: TRBD1
size: .
V: TRBV30
DNA: TGTGCCTGGGGACAGGGGGGGGGAGCCTACGAGCAGTACTTC
CDR3: CAWGQGGGAYEQYF

J: TRBJ2-7
D: .
size: few
V: TRBV7-9
DNA: TGTGCCAGCAGCCCCATCTCGAAATCAGGCTACGAGCAGTACTTC
CDR3: CASSPISKSGYEQYF

J: TRBJ2-7
D: TRBD1
size: few
V: TRBV11-2
DNA: TGTGCCAGCAGTACCACAGGGGGCAAGAACTACGAGCAGTACTTC
CDR3: CASSTTGGKNYEQYF

J: TRBJ1-2
D: .
size: .
V: TRBV5-6
DNA: TGTGCCAGCAGCTTGGTGGGCAGGGGTGACGGCTACACCTTC
CDR3: CASSLVGRGDGYTF

J: TRBJ2-5
D: TRBD2
size: few
V: TRBV7-2
DNA: TGTGCCAGCAGTCCGACTAGCGGGACCCTAGAGACCCAGTACTTC
CDR3: CASSPTSGTLETQYF

J: TRBJ2-1
D: .
size: few
V: TRBV29-1
DNA: TGCAGCGTTACAAAAGGGGGTTCCTACAATGAGCAGTTCTTC
CDR3: CSVTKGGSYNEQFF

J: TRBJ2-5
D: .
size: once
V: TRBV5-4
DNA: TGTGCCAGCAGCAACCCGGACAGTAAAGAGACCCAGTACTTC
CDR3: CASSNPDSKETQYF

J: TRBJ2-5
D: .
size: .
V: TRBV29-1
DNA: TGCAGCGTTGATCCGAACTTGAGATCCCAGTACTTC
CDR3: CSVDPNLRSQYF

J: TRBJ2-1
D: TRBD2
size: .
V: TRBV5-1
DNA: TGCGCCAGCAGCTTGCAGAGCGGGAGGGACAATGAGCAGTTCTTC
CDR3: CASSLQSGRDNEQFF

J: TRBJ2-1
D: .
size: .
V: TRBV28
DNA: TGTGCCGCGGTGACTAGCTCCTACAATGAGCAGTTCTTC
CDR3: CAAVTSSYNEQFF

J: TRBJ2-3
D: .
size: .
V: TRBV29-1
DNA: TGCAGCGTTGAAAGTACAGGCAATACAGATACGCAGTATTTT
CDR3: CSVESTGNTDTQYF

J: TRBJ2-1
D: TRBD2
size: few
V: TRBV7-3
DNA: TGTGCCAGCAGCTTAGGACTAGCGGGAGATGAGCAGTTCTTC
CDR3: CASSLGLAGDEQFF

J: TRBJ2-1
D: TRBD2
size: .
V: TRBV9
DNA: TGTGCCAGCAGCGTAACGGGAGGGTCCTACAATGAGCAGTTCTTC
CDR3: CASSVTGGSYNEQFF

J: TRBJ2-7
D: .
size: few
V: TRBV11-2
DNA: TGTGCCAGCAGCTCGACGTGGAGGAGTGATAGCTACGAGCAGTACTTC
CDR3: CASSSTWRSDSYEQYF

J: TRBJ2-7
D: .
size: few
V: TRBV9
DNA: TGTGCCAGCAGCGTAGGGACAGACTCCTACGAGCAGTACTTC
CDR3: CASSVGTDSYEQYF

J: TRBJ2-5
D: TRBD1
size: .
V: TRBV18
DNA: TGTGCCAGCTCTTCAGGGGGCGCAGAGACCCAGTACTTC
CDR3: CASSSGGAETQYF

J: TRBJ2-6
D: .
size: few
V: TRBV7-9
DNA: TGTGCCAGCAGCTTAGCCCTACAGGTATCTGGGGCCAACGTCCTGACTTTC
CDR3: CASSLALQVSGANVLTF

J: TRBJ2-2
D: .
size: few
V: TRBV4-1
DNA: TGCGCCAGCAGCCAGTGGGCGGGGATAAGGCCCAGGGAGCTGTTTTTT
CDR3: CASSQWAGIRPRELFF